This TCR beta chain is from a study of vaccination and CD4 T cells after COVID-19. J lost 6 bases, V lost 10 bases, and 10 bases had no gene match. The CDR3 loop spans 13 amino acids. CDR1 MNHEY and CDR2 SMNVEV come from the germline V gene (reference sequence). The Oncomine TCR Beta short-read assay was applied to DNA of cultured CD4+ T cells. Researchers extracted genomic DNA from CD4+ T cells that had been cultured. TCRdb reprocessed the PCR reads with MiXCR, giving one entry per CDR3 protein. This table has over 15,000 distinct CDR3 sequences, about 50% appearing once. The treatment denotes: approximately 10-day PBMC culture with coronavirus spike peptide pools or control peptides (ViraFEST assay). For this clonotype: The antigen is undetermined.

The source was CD4+ T cells from blood, cultured in vitro, collected before SARS-CoV-2 vaccination. The V and J genes are TRBV27 and TRBJ1-2; TRBD1 aligns across 8 bases. This clonotype originated in a human donor who had recovered from COVID-19. CDR3 protein: CATRSQGADGYTF. The CDR3 bases are TGTGCCACCCGAAGCCAGGGGGCTGATGGCTACACCTTC.